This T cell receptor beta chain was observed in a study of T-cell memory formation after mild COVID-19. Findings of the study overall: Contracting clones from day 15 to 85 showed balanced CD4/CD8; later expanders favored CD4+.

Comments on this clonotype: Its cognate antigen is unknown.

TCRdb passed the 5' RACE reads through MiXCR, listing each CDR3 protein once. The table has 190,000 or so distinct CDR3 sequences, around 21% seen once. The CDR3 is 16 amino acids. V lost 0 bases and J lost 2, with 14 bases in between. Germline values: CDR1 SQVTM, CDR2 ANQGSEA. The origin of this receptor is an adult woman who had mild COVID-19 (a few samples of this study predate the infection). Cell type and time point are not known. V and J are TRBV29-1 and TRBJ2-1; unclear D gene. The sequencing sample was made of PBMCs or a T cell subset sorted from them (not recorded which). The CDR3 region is CSVEDPADAPYNEQFF. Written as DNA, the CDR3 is TGCAGCGTTGAAGATCCGGCAGACGCCCCCTACAATGAGCAGTTCTTC.